The 4 T cell receptor beta chains below were found in one sample sequenced in a study of blood T cells in healthy people across ages. Through a sample-barcoded 5' primer and a J-beta primer mix, a second PCR was run for about 7 to 12 cycles. TCRdb ran MiXCR on the 5' RACE reads and lists one entry per CDR3 protein. The table shows over 1.5 million distinct CDR3 sequences, with roughly 52% occurring only once. Specimen: blood. The receptors derive from a woman between 35 and 50 years old in good health.

The rearrangement uses TRBV7-9 and TRBJ2-7; D possibly corresponds to TRBD2 (5 bases). Deletions cut 5 bases from V and 0 bases from J, with 17 bases between. This CDR3 spans 16 amino acids. Per germline, CDR1 SEHNR and CDR2 FQNEAQ (reference sequence). In DNA, the CDR3 is TGTGCCAGCAGCGAACCCTCGGGCACTAGCTCCTACGAGCAGTACTTC. It yields the protein CASSEPSGTSSYEQYF.

This clonotype was seen only a few times. V gene TRBV10-3 combines with J gene TRBJ1-2, with 7 bases lining up with TRBD1. The CDR3 has 16 residues. CDR1 ENHRY and CDR2 SYGVKD come from the germline V gene. The ends lost 4 bases at V and 1 base at J; junction bases unmatched: 9. The CDR3 DNA sequence: TGTGCCATCAGTGGTTTAGGGACAGCGAATAACTATGGCTACACCTTC. It encodes CAISGLGTANNYGYTF.

The chain is built from TRBV10-3 and TRBJ2-7; 7 nucleotides agree with TRBD1. Germline CDR1 reads ENHRY; CDR2 reads SYGVKD. The V gene end was trimmed by 10 bases and the J gene end by 5 bases; junction bases not matched to a gene: 11. The CDR3 is made up of 13 amino acids. CDR3 region: CATMATGKDEQYF. As DNA, the CDR3 is TGTGCCACCATGGCGACAGGGAAAGACGAGCAGTACTTC.

The chain links TRBV4-3 to TRBJ2-3; the D gene is possibly TRBD1 (6 bases). CDR1 is LGHNA and CDR2 is YSLEER in the germline V gene. The germline V and J ends were trimmed by 0 bases and 1 base, with 11 bases remaining between them. The length of the CDR3 is 16 residues. CDR3 sequence (DNA): TGCGCCAGCAGCCAAGAGCCGACAGGTCGCACAGATACGCAGTATTTT. Amino acid sequence: CASSQEPTGRTDTQYF.